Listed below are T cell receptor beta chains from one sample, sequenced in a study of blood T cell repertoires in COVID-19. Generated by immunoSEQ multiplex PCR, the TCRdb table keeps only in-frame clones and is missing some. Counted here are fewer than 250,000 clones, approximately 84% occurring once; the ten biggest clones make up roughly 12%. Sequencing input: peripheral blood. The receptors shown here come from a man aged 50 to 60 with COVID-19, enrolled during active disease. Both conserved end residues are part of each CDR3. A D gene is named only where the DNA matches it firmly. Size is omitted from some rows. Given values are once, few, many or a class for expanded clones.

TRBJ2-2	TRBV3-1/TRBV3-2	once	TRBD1	TGTGCCAGCAGCCAGGCCCAACAGGGGTCAGGAGGGGAGCTGTTTTTT	CASSQAQQGSGGELFF
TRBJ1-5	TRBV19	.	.	TGTGCCAGTAGTATATCCCCAGGGGTCATAAGCAATCAGCCCCAGCATTTT	CASSISPGVISNQPQHF
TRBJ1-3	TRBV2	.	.	TGTGCCAGCAAGGGGTTAGAATTTGGAAACACCATATATTTT	CASKGLEFGNTIYF
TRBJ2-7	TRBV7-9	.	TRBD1	TGTGCCAGCAGCCTCGGACAGGGGGTCTCCTACGAGCAGTACTTC	CASSLGQGVSYEQYF
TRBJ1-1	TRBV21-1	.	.	TGTGCCAGCAGCCATCAAGGGGCAGTTATGAACACTGAAGCTTTCTTT	CASSHQGAVMNTEAFF
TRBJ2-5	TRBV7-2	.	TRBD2	TGTGCCAGCAGCTATAGCCGGCTAGCGGGAGGAGAGACCCAGTACTTC	CASSYSRLAGGETQYF
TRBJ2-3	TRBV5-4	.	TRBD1	TGTGCCAGCAGCATCGACCCCCAGGGGGCGCGCACAGATACGCAGTATTTT	CASSIDPQGARTDTQYF
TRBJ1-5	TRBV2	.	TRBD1	TGTGCCAGCAGTGAAGAGGGGGCCAGGGAGTCGCCCCAGCATTTT	CASSEEGARESPQHF
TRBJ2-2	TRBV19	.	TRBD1	TGTGCCAGTAGGATCTCCGGGACAGAAGCGGCCGGGGAGCTGTTTTTT	CASRISGTEAAGELFF
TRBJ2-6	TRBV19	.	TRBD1	TGTGCCAGTAGGGGGCAGGGGGCGTTGGGGGCCAACGTCCTGACTTTC	CASRGQGALGANVLTF